This TCR beta chain was identified in a study of CD8+CD57+ T cells in acquired aplastic anemia. Study-level information: When averaged, DNA from sorted CD4+ and CD8+ cells came to about 2.9 ug. Healthy donors yielded 9.5 million to 11 million CD4+ cell reads on average. Study results and caveats: Significance was not reached for CD8+ Simpson's diversity between patients and controls. It was found that fewer than 35 CD8+ CDR3 sequences were shared between patients and controls.

The study profiled TCR beta VDJ and CDR3 using genomic DNA as template. TCRdb redid the calling of the reads with MiXCR, one entry per CDR3 protein. The table records 62,000 or so distinct CDR3 sequences, almost 55% of them present only once. The CDR3 is 13 amino acids. Trimming pared 7 bases from V and 6 bases from J, leaving 10 bases between. From germline, CDR1 is MGHDK and CDR2 SYGVNS. As regards this clonotype: The antigen is undetermined.

This sequence joins TRBV25-1 and TRBJ1-6; D unclear. The material sequenced was sorted CD4+, CD8+, or CD8+CD57+ T cells (not recorded which) from PBMCs. This TCR was sampled from a human donor in good health, serving as a control. CDR3: CASNGDGNSPLHF. The CDR3 DNA reads TGTGCCAGCAACGGTGACGGTAATTCACCCCTCCACTTT.